The 25 T cell receptor beta chains below were found in one sample sequenced in a study of blood T cells in healthy people across ages. A J-beta primer mix and a sample-barcoded 5' primer were used in a second PCR of about 7 to 12 cycles. TCRdb analysed the 5' RACE reads with MiXCR anew, one entry per CDR3 protein. This table has 790,000 or so distinct CDR3 sequences, about 56% appearing once. The specimen sequenced was blood. The receptor source for this set is a middle-aged man in good health.

About this clonotype: A read error may be the cause here, since a much bigger clone is one base away. This chain connects TRBV6-4 to TRBJ2-2; D is undetermined. Germline lookup yields CDR1 MRHNA and CDR2 SNTAGT. This CDR3 has 13 residues. CDR3 residues: CASSDSDTVELFF. The DNA of the CDR3 is TGTGCCAGCAGTGACTCTGACACCGTGGAGCTGTTTTTT.

Concerning this clonotype itself: A read error may account for a junction end that differs from germline. This chain connects TRBV6-1 to TRBJ2-5; D tentatively fits TRBD1 or TRBD2 (6 bases each). Germline-derived CDR1 and CDR2 are MNHNS and SASEGT. This CDR3 has 15 amino acids. The DNA for the CDR3 is TGTGGCAGCAGCGAAGGGGGGACGTACCAAGAGACCCAGTACTTC. This encodes CGSSEGGTYQETQYF.

The chain links TRBV27 to TRBJ2-1; 8 bases map to TRBD1. Losses at the gene ends were 3 bases for V and 6 bases for J; bases not matched to a gene: 7. CDR1 MNHEY and CDR2 SMNVEV come from the germline V gene (reference sequence). CDR3 length: 15 residues. CDR3 DNA: TGTGCCAGCAGTTTCCCCAGGGGGCTAATCAATGAGCAGTTCTTC. Its protein is CASSFPRGLINEQFF.

A few counts support this clonotype. The chain joins TRBV4-3 to TRBJ2-1; D is uncertain. The CDR3 has 15 amino acids. Looked up from germline, CDR1 is LGHNA and CDR2 is YSLEER. V was pared by 0 bases and J by 4 bases, with 10 bases between. The CDR3 spells CASSQEAQSYNEQFF. DNA of the CDR3: TGCGCCAGCAGCCAAGAAGCACAGTCTTACAATGAGCAGTTCTTC.

The V call is TRBV6-6, the J call TRBJ2-1, with 9 bases that match TRBD1. The CDR3 is 15 residues long. Unmatched junction bases numbered 5, after V lost 5 bases and J lost 3 bases. The germline V gene encodes CDR1 MNHNY and CDR2 SVGAGI (reference sequence). As DNA, the CDR3 is TGTGCCAGCAGTGAGGGACAGGGTATCTACAATGAGCAGTTCTTC. Translating gives CASSEGQGIYNEQFF.

The CDR3: CSAHGQVGLEQYF. DNA for the CDR3: TGCAGCGCACACGGACAGGTGGGACTCGAGCAGTACTTC. V gene TRBV29-1 combines with J gene TRBJ2-4, with D perhaps TRBD1 (7 bases). The DNA matches TRBJ2-7 better at its end, which makes the J call doubtful. Germline lookup yields CDR1 SQVTM and CDR2 ANQGSEA. This CDR3 has 13 amino acids.

There are a few counts of this clonotype. V and J are TRBV7-2 and TRBJ2-1; TRBD1 aligns across 12 bases. J lost 7 bases, V lost 6 bases, and 13 bases had no gene match. Germline lookup yields CDR1 SGHTA and CDR2 FQGNSA. This CDR3 has 17 amino acids. CDR3 in DNA: TGTGCCAGCAGTCCAGAGGGGACAGGGGGCAGAAGTAATGAGCAGTTCTTC. Amino acids: CASSPEGTGGRSNEQFF.

This chain links TRBV5-1 with TRBJ2-3, with D perhaps TRBD1 or TRBD2 (5 bases each). The CDR3 length is 17 residues. V lost 0 bases, J lost 0 bases, and 14 bases lay in between. Germline lookup yields CDR1 SGHRS and CDR2 YFSETQ. Written as DNA, the CDR3 is TGCGCCAGCAGCTTGGATCTCTATCGGGACAGCACAGATACGCAGTATTTT. It is translated as CASSLDLYRDSTDTQYF.

The rearrangement uses TRBV7-2 and TRBJ1-5, with 7 bases identical to TRBD1. V lost 4 bases to trimming and J lost 7 bases; unmatched junction nucleotides: 16. There are 17 residues in the CDR3. Germline V CDR1 and CDR2: SGHTA, FQGNSA. The CDR3 DNA reads as TGTGCCAGCAGCTCCCGACCTGGCGCAGGGGGTGTCCAGCCCCAGCATTTT. Protein product: CASSSRPGAGGVQPQHF.

Only a few counts were recorded for this clonotype. The rearrangement links TRBV25-1 to TRBJ1-4; D ambiguous. Germline CDR1 reads MGHDK; CDR2 reads SYGVNS. There are 15 residues in the CDR3. V lost 4 bases and J lost 1, with 10 bases in between. The chain's CDR3 is CASSGQWGTNEKLFF. The CDR3 DNA sequence: TGTGCCAGCAGTGGGCAGTGGGGAACTAATGAAAAACTGTTTTTT.

The V call is TRBV20-1, the J call TRBJ1-2; 9 positions match TRBD1. Looked up from germline, CDR1 is DFQATT and CDR2 is SNEGSKA (reference sequence). Trimming cost V 5 bases and J 4 bases; bases outside gene matches: 2. The CDR3 has 12 amino acids. CDR3 protein: CSAEDRGYGYTF. The CDR3 DNA reads TGCAGTGCTGAGGACAGGGGCTATGGCTACACCTTC.

Concerning this clonotype itself: A much larger clone sits a single nucleotide away, making a read error possible. The rearrangement links TRBV7-2 to TRBJ2-3, with D possibly being TRBD2 (5 bases). From germline, CDR1 is SGHTA and CDR2 FQGNSA. Trimming left V 5 bases short and J 6 bases short, with 12 bases between. The CDR3 has 13 residues. The CDR3 region has the DNA TGTGCCAGCAGCGTGCACGGGGTGGATACGCAGTATTTT. Encoded protein: CASSVHGVDTQYF.

V and J are TRBV7-2 and TRBJ2-1, with 7 bases identical to TRBD1. CDR1 and CDR2 (germline): SGHTA, FQGNSA. The CDR3 is 15 amino acids. V was pared by 4 bases and J by 3 bases, with 6 bases of the junction left unmatched. The CDR3 spells CASSSTGEYYNEQFF. The CDR3 DNA follows: TGTGCCAGCAGCTCCACAGGGGAATACTACAATGAGCAGTTCTTC.

Comments on this clonotype: At one of its ends the junction is not consistent with the germline gene, which may arise from a read error. This rearrangement joins TRBV9 to TRBJ2-7; the D is unclear. CDR1 is SGDLS and CDR2 is YYNGEE in the germline V gene. The CDR3 runs 16 residues. CDR3 amino acids: CANSVASELEVSEQYF. Written as DNA, the CDR3 is TGTGCCAACAGCGTAGCTAGTGAACTCGAAGTCTCCGAGCAGTACTTC.

The rearrangement links TRBV6-4 to TRBJ2-7; TRBD1 might be the D (5 bases). The V gene's germline CDR1 is MRHNA and CDR2 SNTAGT. V lost 11 bases and J 1 base, leaving 18 bases between the germline ends. The CDR3 has 14 residues. The CDR3, as DNA: TGTGCCTGTGGCAGGGCGCACGATTCCTACGAGCAGTACTTC. This translates into CACGRAHDSYEQYF.

The rearrangement joins TRBV29-1 to TRBJ2-5, with D possibly being TRBD2 (6 bases). V gave up 7 bases and J gave up 11 bases, with 23 bases separating them. Germline V lookup: CDR1 SQVTM, CDR2 ANQGSEA. The CDR3 is 13 residues long. The CDR3 protein is CSATRKEGSKQYF. CDR3 in DNA: TGCAGCGCCACTCGAAAGGAGGGGAGCAAGCAGTACTTC.

The rearrangement links TRBV18 to TRBJ1-6; TRBD1 matches 9 bases. CDR1 and CDR2 from the germline V gene are KGHSH and LQKENI. V trimming: 3 bases; J trimming: 7 bases; junction bases outside the gene matches: 4. The CDR3 is 15 residues long. CDR3 amino acids: CASSPGQGTNSPLHF. The CDR3 DNA reads as TGTGCCAGCTCACCGGGACAGGGTACGAATTCACCCCTCCACTTT.

The J gene is TRBJ1-5, the V gene TRBV2; possible D gene TRBD1, 6 bases. From germline, CDR1 is SNHLY and CDR2 FYNNEI. Trimming left V 3 bases short and J 7 bases short, with 16 bases between. CDR3 size: 15 residues. This chain's CDR3 is CASSDVLDSRQPQHF. The CDR3 DNA sequence: TGTGCCAGCAGTGACGTATTGGACAGCAGGCAGCCCCAGCATTTT.

This clonotype appeared a few times. The rearrangement joins TRBV28 to TRBJ2-4; 8 bases match TRBD2. The J call may be incorrect, as the DNA end agrees better with TRBJ2-7. The CDR3 extends over 15 amino acids. Germline-derived CDR1 and CDR2 are MDHEN and SYDVKM. In nucleotides, the CDR3 is TGTGCCAGCAGTTCCCCAGGAGCGGGGGCCTACGAGCAGTACTTC. Translation gives CASSSPGAGAYEQYF.

The chain recombines TRBV6-2 or TRBV6-3 with TRBJ2-7; D perhaps matches TRBD1 (5 bases). The germline V gene has CDR1 MNHEY and CDR2 SVGEGT. Trimming removed 6 bases at V and 4 bases at J, with 19 bases between. There are 15 residues in the CDR3. The CDR3 DNA is TGTGCCAGCAGCCCTCTAATGACAGAAAAATACGAGCAGTACTTC. Translating it yields CASSPLMTEKYEQYF.

The V gene is TRBV20-1, the J gene TRBJ2-5, with TRBD2 as a possible D gene (5 bases). There are 12 residues in the CDR3. Germline V gene data show CDR1 as DFQATT and CDR2 as SNEGSKA (reference sequence). V was clipped by 2 bases and J by 4 bases, with 8 bases between them. CDR3 nucleotides: TGCAGTGCTAGACCTAGCTCAGAGACCCAGTACTTC. This gives the protein CSARPSSETQYF.

As regards this clonotype: With a much larger clone just one base away, this may be a read error. The chain has TRBV2 and TRBJ2-1; D may correspond to TRBD1 or TRBD2 (5 bases each). V lost 8 bases to trimming and J lost 12 bases, with 17 bases between them. This CDR3 has 12 residues. The V gene's germline CDR1 is SNHLY and CDR2 FYNNEI. DNA for the CDR3: TGTGCCAGCGGGTCCGGGGACGTGGGGCAGTTCTTC. Its protein is CASGSGDVGQFF.

The chain carries TRBV12-3 or TRBV12-4 and TRBJ2-1, with 8 bases that match TRBD2. The J segment lost 6 bases and the V segment lost 5 bases, leaving 15 bases of the junction unmatched. The CDR3 totals 17 residues. The CDR3 region is CASSPSGDGTSSNEQFF. The CDR3 DNA reads as TGTGCCAGCAGTCCCTCGGGGGACGGGACTAGTTCCAATGAGCAGTTCTTC.

This clonotype has ten or more counts. This chain uses TRBV12-5 with TRBJ2-1; the match to TRBD1 covers 9 bases. The CDR3 runs to 16 residues. From germline, CDR1 is LGHNT and CDR2 FRNRAP. With 2 bases clipped from V and 7 bases from J, the junction kept 9 bases outside the gene matches. The CDR3 protein is CASGLTPGQGWNEQFF. DNA of the CDR3: TGTGCTAGTGGTTTGACACCGGGACAGGGTTGGAATGAGCAGTTCTTC.

The chain joins TRBV5-1 to TRBJ2-2; D is undetermined. V was shortened by 2 bases and J by 3 bases, with 5 bases between the two germline ends. Germline CDR1 and CDR2: SGHRS and YFSETQ. The CDR3 is 13 amino acids. The CDR3 nucleotides read TGCGCCAGCAGCTTAGACCACACCGGGGAGCTGTTTTTT. This translates into CASSLDHTGELFF.